This is a list of T cell receptor beta chains from one sample in a study of human T cells and chemical hapten exposure. Each CDR3 protein gets one entry after TCRdb re-called the RACE reads with MiXCR. The profile shows 180,000 or so distinct CDR3 sequences, 20% to 25% of them singletons. Sequences were derived from whole blood, sampled in connection with sensitization to the hapten diphenylcyclopropenone (DPC). These receptors originate from a woman in her forties or fifties with alopecia areata. Some clones in this sample may be carry-over from other donors' samples. CDR3s include the opening cysteine and the closing phenylalanine or tryptophan. Fields, in order: D gene, clone size, J gene, V gene, CDR3 DNA, CDR3 protein. A D gene is named only where the DNA matches it firmly. The size field is filled for only some rows; it gives once, few, many or a size class.

D gene: NA
clone size: many
J gene: TRBJ2-1
V gene: TRBV11-2
CDR3 DNA: TGTGCCAGCAGCTTAGGTAATCGCCCCGAGCAGTTCTTC
CDR3 protein: CASSLGNRPEQFF

D gene: TRBD1
clone size: few
J gene: TRBJ2-5
V gene: TRBV5-1
CDR3 DNA: TGCGCCAGCAGACCCAGGGGGACCTCAGAGACCCAGTACTTC
CDR3 protein: CASRPRGTSETQYF

D gene: TRBD1
clone size: NA
J gene: TRBJ2-3
V gene: TRBV6-5
CDR3 DNA: TGTGCCAGCAGTTCCTCGACAGGGACAGATACGCAGTATTTT
CDR3 protein: CASSSSTGTDTQYF

D gene: TRBD1
clone size: NA
J gene: TRBJ1-3
V gene: TRBV20-1
CDR3 DNA: TGCAGTGCGGGAGACAGGGATCGAAACACCATATATTTT
CDR3 protein: CSAGDRDRNTIYF

D gene: TRBD2
clone size: NA
J gene: TRBJ2-1
V gene: TRBV9
CDR3 DNA: TGTGCCAGCAGCGTTGGACTAGCGGACTACAATGAGCAGTTCTTC
CDR3 protein: CASSVGLADYNEQFF

D gene: NA
clone size: NA
J gene: TRBJ2-5
V gene: TRBV14
CDR3 DNA: TGTGCCAGCAGCCAAGTGCCGGGCGGGTTCCAAGAGACCCAGTACTTC
CDR3 protein: CASSQVPGGFQETQYF

D gene: NA
clone size: NA
J gene: TRBJ2-1
V gene: TRBV29-1
CDR3 DNA: TGCAGCGTTGGTTCGGAGGGGATCTACAATGAGCAGTTCTTC
CDR3 protein: CSVGSEGIYNEQFF

D gene: NA
clone size: NA
J gene: TRBJ1-3
V gene: TRBV29-1
CDR3 DNA: TGCAGCGTTGGACTCGGAAACACCATATATTTT
CDR3 protein: CSVGLGNTIYF

D gene: NA
clone size: few
J gene: TRBJ2-3
V gene: TRBV29-1
CDR3 DNA: TGCAGCGTTGCGGGATATCAATTGGATACGCAGTATTTT
CDR3 protein: CSVAGYQLDTQYF

D gene: TRBD1
clone size: NA
J gene: TRBJ1-1
V gene: TRBV6-5
CDR3 DNA: TGTGCCAGCAGGGTTACAGGGGTCTACACTGAAGCTTTCTTT
CDR3 protein: CASRVTGVYTEAFF

D gene: NA
clone size: NA
J gene: TRBJ1-4
V gene: TRBV2
CDR3 DNA: TGTGCCAGCAGTGATCCTGGGGGGCGAAGTGAAAAACTGTTTTTT
CDR3 protein: CASSDPGGRSEKLFF

D gene: TRBD1
clone size: NA
J gene: TRBJ2-1
V gene: TRBV5-1
CDR3 DNA: TGCGCCAGCAGCGTCGGGCCCGGGACAGGGGCCTACAATGAGCAGTTCTTC
CDR3 protein: CASSVGPGTGAYNEQFF

D gene: NA
clone size: NA
J gene: TRBJ2-5
V gene: TRBV25-1
CDR3 DNA: TGTGCCAGCAGTCGCCCCCTCGAGACCCAGTACTTC
CDR3 protein: CASSRPLETQYF

D gene: TRBD2
clone size: few
J gene: TRBJ2-7
V gene: TRBV4-2
CDR3 DNA: TGTGCCAGCAGCCAAGAGGCTAGCGGCACCTACGAGCAGTACTTC
CDR3 protein: CASSQEASGTYEQYF

D gene: TRBD2
clone size: NA
J gene: TRBJ2-1
V gene: TRBV19
CDR3 DNA: TGTGCCAGTAGTAGCCCTACTAGCGGGATCTACAATGAGCAGTTCTTC
CDR3 protein: CASSSPTSGIYNEQFF

D gene: TRBD2
clone size: NA
J gene: TRBJ2-1
V gene: TRBV2
CDR3 DNA: TGTGCCAGATCCGCCCTAGCGGGAGTACACAATGAGCAGTTCTTC
CDR3 protein: CARSALAGVHNEQFF

D gene: NA
clone size: NA
J gene: TRBJ1-1
V gene: TRBV4-2
CDR3 DNA: TGTGCCAGCAGCTACTCGTTCACTGAAGCTTTCTTT
CDR3 protein: CASSYSFTEAFF

D gene: NA
clone size: few
J gene: TRBJ2-1
V gene: TRBV2
CDR3 DNA: TGTGCCAGCACCACGAACCCCTACAATGAGCAGTTCTTC
CDR3 protein: CASTTNPYNEQFF

D gene: TRBD2
clone size: few
J gene: TRBJ2-2
V gene: TRBV7-8
CDR3 DNA: TGTGCCAGCAGCTTATATAGCGGGAGGGCCAACACCGGGGAGCTGTTTTTT
CDR3 protein: CASSLYSGRANTGELFF

D gene: TRBD2
clone size: NA
J gene: TRBJ2-3
V gene: TRBV12-3/TRBV12-4
CDR3 DNA: TGTGCCAGCACCGCAAGCGGGGCTAGCACAGATACGCAGTATTTT
CDR3 protein: CASTASGASTDTQYF

D gene: TRBD2
clone size: few
J gene: TRBJ2-3
V gene: TRBV6-4
CDR3 DNA: TGTGCCAGCAGTGACTCGGGACTAGCGGCGGGAGATACGCAGTATTTT
CDR3 protein: CASSDSGLAAGDTQYF

D gene: NA
clone size: few
J gene: TRBJ2-2
V gene: TRBV29-1
CDR3 DNA: TGCAGCGTTGACGCAATAGGCTCAGGGGCGCGTACCGGGGAGCTGTTTTTT
CDR3 protein: CSVDAIGSGARTGELFF

D gene: NA
clone size: NA
J gene: TRBJ2-1
V gene: TRBV9
CDR3 DNA: TGTGCCAGCAGCGTAGGGAGGGCCACACACAATGAGCAGTTCTTC
CDR3 protein: CASSVGRATHNEQFF

D gene: NA
clone size: many
J gene: TRBJ2-3
V gene: TRBV29-1
CDR3 DNA: TGCAGCGCCTCCCCAGCAGATACGCAGTATTTT
CDR3 protein: CSASPADTQYF

D gene: TRBD2
clone size: many
J gene: TRBJ2-3
V gene: TRBV3-1
CDR3 DNA: TGTGCCAGCAGCCAAGTTTTGGGGACTAGCTTTGATACGCAGTATTTT
CDR3 protein: CASSQVLGTSFDTQYF

D gene: NA
clone size: NA
J gene: TRBJ1-1
V gene: TRBV12-5
CDR3 DNA: TGTGCTAGTGGTTCAGTAAACACTGAAGCTTTCTTT
CDR3 protein: CASGSVNTEAFF

D gene: NA
clone size: few
J gene: TRBJ2-2
V gene: TRBV2
CDR3 DNA: TGTGCCAGCTGGGGACTCCCCAACACCGGGGAGCTGTTTTTT
CDR3 protein: CASWGLPNTGELFF

D gene: NA
clone size: NA
J gene: TRBJ2-5
V gene: TRBV12-3/TRBV12-4
CDR3 DNA: TGTGCCAGCAGTTTCATTGGGGCCGGGGTGCCCCAGTACTTC
CDR3 protein: CASSFIGAGVPQYF

D gene: NA
clone size: NA
J gene: TRBJ1-1
V gene: TRBV6-2/TRBV6-3
CDR3 DNA: TGTGCCAGCAGTTACCCCACAGGGTACACTGAAGCTTTCTTT
CDR3 protein: CASSYPTGYTEAFF

D gene: NA
clone size: NA
J gene: TRBJ1-1
V gene: TRBV12-3/TRBV12-4
CDR3 DNA: TGTGCCAGCACCTTCTCGGACACTGAAGCTTTCTTT
CDR3 protein: CASTFSDTEAFF

D gene: NA
clone size: few
J gene: TRBJ1-1
V gene: TRBV28
CDR3 DNA: TGTGCCAGCAGTCTCCGGGGGAACGTTAACACTGAAGCTTTCTTT
CDR3 protein: CASSLRGNVNTEAFF

D gene: TRBD2
clone size: many
J gene: TRBJ2-5
V gene: TRBV7-2
CDR3 DNA: TGTGCCAGCAGCTTGGGCGGGAGGGCAGAGACCCAGTACTTC
CDR3 protein: CASSLGGRAETQYF

D gene: NA
clone size: few
J gene: TRBJ2-5
V gene: TRBV5-1
CDR3 DNA: TGCGCCAGCAGCTTGGTACTGGCGAGAAAACTGGGGGAGACCCAGTACTTC
CDR3 protein: CASSLVLARKLGETQYF

D gene: TRBD2
clone size: few
J gene: TRBJ2-1
V gene: TRBV11-3
CDR3 DNA: TGTGCCAGCAGCCCACTAGCGGGAGGGCAGGGCGAGCAGTTCTTC
CDR3 protein: CASSPLAGGQGEQFF

D gene: NA
clone size: few
J gene: TRBJ1-2
V gene: TRBV12-3/TRBV12-4
CDR3 DNA: TGTGCCAGTCAAGATCACGCCTATGGCTACACCTTC
CDR3 protein: CASQDHAYGYTF

D gene: TRBD1
clone size: NA
J gene: TRBJ1-5
V gene: TRBV7-4
CDR3 DNA: TGTGCCAGCAGCATGACCGGGACAGGGTTTCCCTATCAGCCCCAGCATTTT
CDR3 protein: CASSMTGTGFPYQPQHF

D gene: NA
clone size: NA
J gene: TRBJ2-1
V gene: TRBV27
CDR3 DNA: TGTGCCAGCAGTTACGAGGGGACGGGATTTTATGAGCAGTTCTTC
CDR3 protein: CASSYEGTGFYEQFF

D gene: NA
clone size: NA
J gene: TRBJ2-7
V gene: TRBV7-9
CDR3 DNA: TGTGCCAGCAGCTTAAGGGCACAGGGTTCCGAGCAGTACTTC
CDR3 protein: CASSLRAQGSEQYF

D gene: NA
clone size: NA
J gene: TRBJ2-1
V gene: TRBV25-1
CDR3 DNA: TGTGCCAGCAGTGTTGGGACCGCCGTCGATGAGCAGTTCTTC
CDR3 protein: CASSVGTAVDEQFF

D gene: NA
clone size: few
J gene: TRBJ2-1
V gene: TRBV6-5
CDR3 DNA: TGTGCCAGCAGCCTCCAGCGGTACAATGAGCAGTTCTTC
CDR3 protein: CASSLQRYNEQFF

D gene: TRBD2
clone size: few
J gene: TRBJ2-1
V gene: TRBV29-1
CDR3 DNA: TGCAGCGGGACTGTAGCGGGAGGGCCCTATGAGCAGTTCTTC
CDR3 protein: CSGTVAGGPYEQFF

D gene: NA
clone size: few
J gene: TRBJ2-5
V gene: TRBV3-1
CDR3 DNA: TGTGCCAGCAGCCAAGCTGCAGAGACCCAGTACTTC
CDR3 protein: CASSQAAETQYF

D gene: NA
clone size: once
J gene: TRBJ1-2
V gene: TRBV10-3
CDR3 DNA: TGTGCCATCAGTGGACGGGGAAACTATGGCTACACCTTC
CDR3 protein: CAISGRGNYGYTF

D gene: NA
clone size: few
J gene: TRBJ2-5
V gene: TRBV20-1
CDR3 DNA: TGCAGTGCTTTACAGGTCCGAGAGACCCAGTACTTC
CDR3 protein: CSALQVRETQYF

D gene: NA
clone size: NA
J gene: TRBJ1-2
V gene: TRBV12-3/TRBV12-4
CDR3 DNA: TGTGCCAGCAGCACAGGACCGCCAGCTAACTATGGCTACACCTTC
CDR3 protein: CASSTGPPANYGYTF

D gene: NA
clone size: NA
J gene: TRBJ1-1
V gene: TRBV5-1
CDR3 DNA: TGCGCCAGCATTTCGGGGGGCGAGAACACTGAAGCTTTCTTT
CDR3 protein: CASISGGENTEAFF

D gene: NA
clone size: few
J gene: TRBJ2-7
V gene: TRBV24-1
CDR3 DNA: TGTGCCACCAGTGACCGCGCGGCAGGGACGATAGACGAGCAGTACTTC
CDR3 protein: CATSDRAAGTIDEQYF

D gene: TRBD2
clone size: NA
J gene: TRBJ2-5
V gene: TRBV5-1
CDR3 DNA: TGCGCCAGCAGCTTGCGGACTAGCGGGAGCCTAGAAGCGGCCCAGTACTTC
CDR3 protein: CASSLRTSGSLEAAQYF

D gene: NA
clone size: NA
J gene: TRBJ2-1
V gene: TRBV3-1
CDR3 DNA: TGTGCCAGCAGTTTTGACTCCTCCTACAATGAGCAGTTCTTC
CDR3 protein: CASSFDSSYNEQFF

D gene: TRBD1
clone size: NA
J gene: TRBJ1-5
V gene: TRBV4-2
CDR3 DNA: TGTGCCAGCAGCCAATCTCGGGCGACAGGGGGCGAATTTCAGCCCCAGCATTTT
CDR3 protein: CASSQSRATGGEFQPQHF

D gene: TRBD1
clone size: few
J gene: TRBJ1-2
V gene: TRBV28
CDR3 DNA: TGTGCCAGCAGGGCGGACAGGGACTATGGCTACACCTTC
CDR3 protein: CASRADRDYGYTF

D gene: TRBD2
clone size: NA
J gene: TRBJ2-3
V gene: TRBV5-1
CDR3 DNA: TGCGCCAGCAGCTTACTAGCGAGCTACACAGATACGCAGTATTTT
CDR3 protein: CASSLLASYTDTQYF

D gene: NA
clone size: NA
J gene: TRBJ1-1
V gene: TRBV9
CDR3 DNA: TGTGCCAGCAGCCCCCCCCCCCACGTGTTGGCTTTCTTT
CDR3 protein: CASSPPPHVLAFF

D gene: TRBD1
clone size: NA
J gene: TRBJ2-5
V gene: TRBV6-2/TRBV6-3
CDR3 DNA: TGTGCCAGCAGATTCGGACAGGGAACATGGGGGACCCAGTACTTC
CDR3 protein: CASRFGQGTWGTQYF

D gene: TRBD2
clone size: NA
J gene: TRBJ2-7
V gene: TRBV7-6
CDR3 DNA: TGTGCCAGCAGCTTAGGTTTAGCGGGAGACGACGAGCAGTACTTC
CDR3 protein: CASSLGLAGDDEQYF

D gene: TRBD1
clone size: NA
J gene: TRBJ1-5
V gene: TRBV5-1
CDR3 DNA: TGCGCCAGCAGCCCGGGACAGGGGGGAAGCAATCAGCCCCAGCATTTT
CDR3 protein: CASSPGQGGSNQPQHF